Below, 16 T cell receptor beta chains from the same sample are listed, as sequenced in a study of T cell repertoires in cytomegalovirus infection. In TCRdb, the reads were re-called with MiXCR into one record per CDR3 protein. The data contain about 310,000 distinct CDR3 sequences, roughly 16% of them seen just once; the ten biggest clones take up around 12%. The sequencing input was PBMCs. Source of these receptors: a human donor in good health (CMV status not recorded). Some clones in this sample may be carry-over from other donors' samples.

The CDR3: CASSLGSRTGELFF. CDR3 nucleotide sequence: TGTGCCAGCAGTTTAGGTAGCCGCACCGGGGAGCTGTTTTTT. This chain links TRBV28 with TRBJ2-2; D gene uncertain. Per germline, CDR1 MDHEN and CDR2 SYDVKM. V was clipped by 2 bases and J by 4 bases, with 8 bases between them. The length of the CDR3 is 14 residues.

The J gene is TRBJ1-1, the V gene TRBV7-9; D is perhaps TRBD1 (6 bases). The CDR3 runs 13 residues. Germline lookup yields CDR1 SEHNR and CDR2 FQNEAQ (reference sequence). The ends were cut back, 5 bases at V and 4 bases at J, with 11 bases in the middle. The CDR3 DNA reads as TGTGCCAGCAGCCCCAGGACAGTCACTGAAGCTTTCTTT. This sequence encodes CASSPRTVTEAFF.

This sequence joins TRBV6-6 and TRBJ2-3; TRBD2 agrees at 9 bases. Germline CDR1 reads MNHNY; CDR2 reads SVGAGI (reference sequence). This CDR3 has 14 residues. The V segment lost 5 bases and the J segment 5 bases; nucleotides outside the gene matches: 5. The CDR3 protein is CASSGGGAVDTQYF. CDR3 in DNA: TGTGCCAGCAGTGGCGGGGGGGCCGTAGATACGCAGTATTTT.

Ten or more counts support this clonotype. The V call is TRBV12-3 or TRBV12-4, the J call TRBJ2-1; D is unclear. The CDR3 spans 11 residues. V was pared by 3 bases and J by 8 bases, with 5 bases between. CDR3: CASSFGHEQFF. The CDR3 DNA follows: TGTGCCAGCAGTTTCGGGCATGAGCAGTTCTTC.

This clonotype was seen many times. This chain connects TRBV28 to TRBJ2-3, with 10 bases aligning to TRBD2. J lost 4 bases, V lost 7 bases, and 14 bases had no gene match. This CDR3 spans 17 amino acids. The germline CDR1 and CDR2 sequences are MDHEN and SYDVKM. DNA of the CDR3: TGTGCCAGCATCTGGGCTAGCGGGGGAAATATGGCAGATACGCAGTATTTT. It codes for CASIWASGGNMADTQYF.

The J gene is TRBJ2-1, the V gene TRBV20-1, with 8 bases lining up with TRBD2. Germline V CDR1 and CDR2: DFQATT, SNEGSKA (reference sequence). This CDR3 has 14 amino acids. V shed 0 bases and J 8 bases; nucleotides not matched to a gene: 6. The CDR3 loop reads CSARDGGGTDEQFF. Written as DNA, the CDR3 is TGCAGTGCTAGAGACGGGGGGGGCACGGATGAGCAGTTCTTC.

This clonotype was detected ten times or more. The rearrangement links TRBV28 to TRBJ1-4; 11 positions match TRBD1. This CDR3 has 15 amino acids. The junction had 8 bases not matched to a gene; V was cut back by 6 bases and J by 8 bases. CDR1 MDHEN and CDR2 SYDVKM come from the germline V gene. The CDR3 here is CASRIQDRGLEKLFF. The CDR3 DNA sequence: TGTGCCAGCAGAATCCAGGACAGGGGGCTGGAAAAACTGTTTTTT.

This CDR3 is CASSIWPAKANEQFF. The CDR3 nucleotides read TGTGCCAGTAGTATATGGCCGGCAAAGGCTAATGAGCAGTTCTTC. The V and J genes are TRBV19 and TRBJ2-1; D is ambiguous. Per the germline V gene, CDR1 is LNHDA and CDR2 is SQIVND (reference sequence). The CDR3 totals 15 residues. Trimming removed 2 bases at V and 7 bases at J, with 15 bases between.

The chain has TRBV20-1 and TRBJ1-3; possibly TRBD1 for D (5 bases). V was clipped by 6 bases and J by 1 base, with 13 bases between them. The germline V gene encodes CDR1 DFQATT and CDR2 SNEGSKA (reference sequence). This CDR3 is built from 14 residues. DNA of the CDR3: TGCAGTGCCAGAACGACAGAGTCTGGAAACACCATATATTTT. Amino acid sequence: CSARTTESGNTIYF.

The CDR3 reads CASSQGLLSGEQFF. The CDR3 DNA sequence: TGTGCCAGCAGCCAAGGGTTGCTCTCCGGTGAGCAGTTCTTC. The chain has TRBV4-2 and TRBJ2-1; no reliable D call. The V end was cut by 1 base, the J end by 9 bases, with 13 bases between. Germline V gene lookup returns CDR1 LGHNA and CDR2 YNFKEQ. The CDR3 length is 14 residues.

This clonotype was seen more than once but under ten times. The chain has TRBV27 and TRBJ2-1; D unresolved. The CDR3 runs 14 residues. Trimming cost V 8 bases and J 5 bases, with 16 bases left between them. In germline, CDR1 is MNHEY, CDR2 SMNVEV (reference sequence). CDR3 in amino acids: CASFSLWGNNEQFF. The DNA for the CDR3 is TGTGCCAGCTTCTCCCTCTGGGGTAACAATGAGCAGTTCTTC.

The chain carries TRBV12-5 and TRBJ2-3, with D perhaps TRBD1 or TRBD2 (5 bases each). In germline, CDR1 is LGHNT, CDR2 FRNRAP. This CDR3 comprises 15 residues. Trimming pared 7 bases from V and 0 bases from J, leaving 14 bases between. As DNA, the CDR3 is TGTGCTAGTGCCCTAGGGACCACTAGCACAGATACGCAGTATTTT. Encoded protein: CASALGTTSTDTQYF.

The sample holds many counts of this clonotype. The chain is built from TRBV7-9 and TRBJ1-1; D not certain. In germline, CDR1 is SEHNR, CDR2 FQNEAQ (reference sequence). V was cut by 1 base and J by 4 bases, with 10 bases left in between. This CDR3 is 14 amino acids long. This CDR3 reads CASSLDERGTEAFF. The CDR3 DNA follows: TGTGCCAGCAGCTTAGATGAACGGGGCACTGAAGCTTTCTTT. Complete variable domain (other parts from reference TRBV7-9 and TRBJ1-1): DTGVSQNPRHKITKRGQNVTFRCDPISEHNRLYWYRQTLGQGPEFLTYFQNEAQLEKSRLLSDRFSAERPKGSFSTLEIQRTEQGDSAMYLCASSLDERGTEAFFGQGTRLTVV.

At least ten counts were recorded for this clonotype. The rearrangement uses TRBV7-8 and TRBJ1-2, with no clear D. Germline V gene data show CDR1 as SGHVS and CDR2 as FQNEAQ. CDR3 length: 15 amino acids. V lost 2 bases and J lost 3, with 13 bases in between. The CDR3 loop is CASSLSSRPHYGYTF. For the CDR3, the DNA is TGTGCCAGCAGCTTATCGAGCAGGCCCCACTATGGCTACACCTTC.

The chain carries TRBV12-3 or TRBV12-4 and TRBJ2-1; D ambiguous. There are 15 residues in the CDR3. The ends were cut back, 4 bases at V and 2 bases at J, with 12 bases in the middle. The CDR3 loop reads CASSSQGPTYNEQFF. The CDR3 bases are TGTGCCAGCAGTTCTCAAGGACCAACCTACAATGAGCAGTTCTTC.

This clonotype showed up just a few times. The rearrangement links TRBV6-2 or TRBV6-3 to TRBJ1-5; D is perhaps TRBD1 (5 bases). Germline values: CDR1 MNHEY, CDR2 SVGEGT. There are 14 residues in the CDR3. With 0 bases removed from V and 4 bases from J, the gap between germline ends came to 7 bases. This chain's CDR3 is CASSYSGHNQPQHF. For the CDR3, the DNA is TGTGCCAGCAGTTACTCCGGACATAATCAGCCCCAGCATTTT.